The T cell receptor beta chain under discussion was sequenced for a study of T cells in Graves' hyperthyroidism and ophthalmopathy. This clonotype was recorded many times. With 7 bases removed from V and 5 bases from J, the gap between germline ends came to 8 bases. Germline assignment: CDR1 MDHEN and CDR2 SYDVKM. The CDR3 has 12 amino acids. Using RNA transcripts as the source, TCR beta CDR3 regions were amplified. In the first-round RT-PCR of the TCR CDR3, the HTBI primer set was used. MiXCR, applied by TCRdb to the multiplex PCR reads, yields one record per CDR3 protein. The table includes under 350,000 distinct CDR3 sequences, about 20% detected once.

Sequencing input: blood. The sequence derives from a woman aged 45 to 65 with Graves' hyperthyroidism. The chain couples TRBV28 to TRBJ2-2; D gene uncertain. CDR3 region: CASKVGTGELFF. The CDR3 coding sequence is TGTGCCAGCAAAGTAGGGACCGGGGAGCTGTTTTTT.